This TCR beta chain was retrieved from a study of shared clonotypes between healthy human individuals. V lost 1 base, J lost 10 bases, and 3 bases stayed unmatched. Looked up from germline, CDR1 is SNHLY and CDR2 is FYNNEI. The CDR3 is made up of 14 amino acids. Assay used: immunoSEQ multiplex PCR; TCRdb lists only in-frame clones, some missing. The top ten clones hold over 1.3% of a sample with about a million clones, approximately 68% of them seen once. The specimen sequenced was memory CD4+ T cells sorted from blood. Subset denoted: CD45RA-negative fraction. The chain has TRBV2 and TRBJ1-6; 8 bases align to TRBD1. This TCR was recovered from a young man in good health. This CDR3 reads CASSEGGQGSPLHF. The CDR3, as DNA: TGTGCCAGCAGTGAAGGTGGACAGGGCTCACCCCTCCACTTT.